Shown below are 2 T cell receptor beta chains from a single sample sequenced in a study of T cell repertoires in ileal Crohn's disease. Data came from immunoSEQ multiplex PCR; TCRdb stores just in-frame clones and leaves some out. Seen here are roughly 9,200 clones, roughly 85% observed once, and the top ten hold under 20%. The sample's time point: neoterminal ileum biopsy at postoperative endoscopy, about 6 months after surgery. Sequencing was carried out using ileal tissue. The source is an adult with Crohn's disease.

This chain joins TRBV7-2 and TRBJ1-1; the D gene is possibly TRBD1 (6 bases). V was clipped by 1 base and J by 6 bases, with 6 bases between them. The CDR3 has 12 residues. CDR1 is SGHTA, CDR2 FQGNSA, per germline. In nucleotides, the CDR3 is TGTGCCAGCAGCTTAGGGGGGCCTGAAGCTTTCTTT. Amino acid sequence: CASSLGGPEAFF.

The V call is TRBV6-6, the J call TRBJ1-1; no definite D call. This CDR3 region has 11 residues. Trimming shortened V by 6 bases and J by 8 bases, and 10 bases separated the two germline ends. Germline V gene data show CDR1 as MNHNY and CDR2 as SVGAGI (reference sequence). The chain's CDR3 is CASSPLLEAFF. The CDR3 DNA sequence: TGTGCCAGCAGCCCTTTACTCGAAGCTTTCTTT.